Listed here are 20 T cell receptor beta chains from one sample, sequenced in a study of cytomegalovirus exposure and HLA in healthy donors. Only in-frame clones appear in the TCRdb table, and some are missing; sequencing was by immunoSEQ multiplex PCR. The sample carries 250,000 to 350,000 clones, 88% recorded once. Sequencing used PBMCs. These receptors came from a man aged 25-45 years in good health and CMV-seronegative.

CDR3 DNA: TGTGCCAGCAGACACGGCCGGACTAGCGGGGGCGCAGATACGCAGTATTTT. Translated, it gives CASRHGRTSGGADTQYF. The rearrangement uses TRBV2 and TRBJ2-3, with TRBD2 identical over 13 bases. V shed 6 bases, J shed 4 bases, and the junction held 10 bases outside the gene matches. The CDR3 has 17 residues. CDR1 and CDR2 from the germline V gene are SNHLY and FYNNEI.

J is TRBJ2-3 and V is TRBV9; weak D call: TRBD2 (5 bases). This CDR3 is 15 amino acids long. V was pared by 3 bases and J by 6 bases, with 17 bases between. CDR1 and CDR2 from the germline V gene are SGDLS and YYNGEE. In DNA, the CDR3 is TGTGCCAGCAGCGCCGCGGGCGGTAATATGGATACGCAGTATTTT. It encodes CASSAAGGNMDTQYF. Complete variable domain (other parts from reference TRBV9 and TRBJ2-3): DSGVTQTPKHLITATGQRVTLRCSPRSGDLSVYWYQQSLDQGLQFLIQYYNGEERAKGNILERFSAQQFPDLHSELNLSSLELGDSALYFCASSAAGGNMDTQYFGPGTRLTVL.

The chain carries TRBV6-6 and TRBJ1-1; D not certain. This CDR3 contains 14 residues. Deletions cut 0 bases from V and 4 bases from J, with 9 bases between. Germline CDR1 reads MNHNY; CDR2 reads SVGAGI (reference sequence). The DNA for the CDR3 is TGTGCCAGCAGTTACTCGGCAGGTGGCACTGAAGCTTTCTTT. Encoded protein: CASSYSAGGTEAFF.

The chain is built from TRBV6-4 and TRBJ1-2; D perhaps matches TRBD1 (5 bases). CDR3 size: 17 residues. Trimming took off 0 bases at V and 4 bases at J, with 18 bases between the two ends. Germline V gene sequence: CDR1 MRHNA, CDR2 SNTAGT. In nucleotides, the CDR3 is TGTGCCAGCAGTGACTCGAACGTCCGGGACTTACTCTATGGCTACACCTTC. Translation: CASSDSNVRDLLYGYTF.

The chain is built from TRBV27 and TRBJ1-1; 10 positions match TRBD1. The CDR3 sequence is 15 residues long. V was pared by 2 bases and J by 4 bases, with 4 bases of the junction left unmatched. CDR1 MNHEY and CDR2 SMNVEV come from the germline V gene (reference sequence). CDR3 DNA sequence: TGTGCCAGCAGTTTAGGGACAGGGGACGGCACTGAAGCTTTCTTT. Protein product: CASSLGTGDGTEAFF.

This chain uses TRBV7-9 with TRBJ1-1, with 7 bases lining up with TRBD1. The junction had 10 bases not matched to a gene; V was cut back by 3 bases and J by 6 bases. Per the germline V gene, CDR1 is SEHNR and CDR2 is FQNEAQ (reference sequence). This CDR3 spans 15 amino acids. CDR3 sequence: CASSFQTGRSSEAFF. CDR3 DNA sequence: TGTGCCAGCAGCTTTCAGACAGGGAGGTCGTCTGAAGCTTTCTTT.

In its sample, this clone was seen a few times. The V gene is TRBV5-4, the J gene TRBJ1-1, with TRBD1 as a possible D gene (5 bases). This CDR3 is built from 13 residues. The germline V and J ends were trimmed by 0 bases and 6 bases, with 9 bases remaining between them. The germline V gene has CDR1 SGHNT and CDR2 YYREEE (reference sequence). CDR3 region: CASSLGGRAEAFF. The CDR3, as DNA: TGTGCCAGCAGCTTGGGGGGCAGGGCTGAAGCTTTCTTT.

The rearrangement uses TRBV7-6 and TRBJ2-3; maybe TRBD2 (6 bases). The germline V gene encodes CDR1 SGHVS and CDR2 FNYEAQ. CDR3 size: 15 residues. Deletions cut 4 bases from V and 2 bases from J, with 13 bases between. CDR3 region: CASSSGLKPTDTQYF. As DNA, the CDR3 is TGTGCCAGCAGCTCTGGACTAAAACCCACAGATACGCAGTATTTT.

The rearrangement links TRBV5-5 to TRBJ2-5; possible D gene TRBD1, 5 bases. From germline, CDR1 is SGHKS and CDR2 YYEKEE (reference sequence). V was shortened by 0 bases and J by 5 bases, with 11 bases between the two germline ends. The CDR3 has 14 residues. This chain's CDR3 is CASSLVWGPETQYF. CDR3 bases: TGTGCCAGCAGCTTGGTATGGGGCCCTGAGACCCAGTACTTC. The full variable domain, rest sourced from reference TRBV5-5 and TRBJ2-5, is DAGVTQSPTHLIKTRGQQVTLRCSPISGHKSVSWYQQVLGQGPQFIFQYYEKEERGRGNFPDRFSARQFPNYSSELNVNALLLGDSALYLCASSLVWGPETQYFGPGTRLLVL.

This clone was detected a few times. The gene calls are TRBV5-1 and TRBJ2-3, with 7 bases fitting TRBD1. CDR3 length: 16 residues. The germline CDR1 and CDR2 sequences are SGHRS and YFSETQ. Trimming took 0 bases from V and 1 from J; bases not matched to a gene: 5. The CDR3 region has the DNA TGCGCCAGCAGCTTGGGGCAGGGGGTCGGCACAGATACGCAGTATTTT. Its protein is CASSLGQGVGTDTQYF.

The J gene is TRBJ2-1, the V gene TRBV19, with D possibly matching TRBD2 (6 bases). Trimming took 4 bases from V and 4 from J, leaving 11 bases between them. This CDR3 spans 14 amino acids. Germline V gene lookup returns CDR1 LNHDA and CDR2 SQIVND (reference sequence). The CDR3, as DNA: TGTGCCAGTAGTAGGGGGGTGGATTACAATGAGCAGTTCTTC. Its protein product is CASSRGVDYNEQFF.

This clone was found once. The rearrangement links TRBV5-6 to TRBJ2-7, with D perhaps matching TRBD1 (5 bases). V was shortened by 1 base and J by 4 bases, with 12 bases between the two germline ends. CDR1 and CDR2 (germline): SGHDT, YYEEEE. This CDR3 has 14 residues. The CDR3 sequence: CASSLLRQGYEQYF. The CDR3 DNA is TGTGCCAGCAGCTTGCTGAGGCAGGGTTACGAGCAGTACTTC.

The chain links TRBV2 to TRBJ2-7, with TRBD1 matching over 11 bases. CDR3 size: 15 residues. Germline values: CDR1 SNHLY, CDR2 FYNNEI. Unmatched junction bases numbered 6, after V lost 4 bases and J lost 4 bases. In DNA, the CDR3 is TGTGCCAGCAGTGCCGGGACAGGGGGTTTGTACGAGCAGTACTTC. It specifies CASSAGTGGLYEQYF.

This chain links TRBV10-1 with TRBJ2-1; 10 nucleotides align to TRBD1. V lost 4 bases and J lost 7; bases outside the gene matches: 4. This CDR3 region has 14 residues. Germline V gives CDR1 WNHNN, CDR2 SYGVQD (reference sequence). The CDR3, as DNA: TGCGCCAGCAGTGGACGGACAGGGGGGAATGAGCAGTTCTTC. Translating gives CASSGRTGGNEQFF.

The chain employs TRBV6-6 and TRBJ1-1, with TRBD1 as a possible D gene (6 bases). Deletions cut 6 bases from V and 3 bases from J, with 14 bases between. There are 14 residues in the CDR3. Germline CDR1 and CDR2: MNHNY and SVGAGI (reference sequence). The CDR3 sequence is CASSVQGSDTEAFF. The CDR3 nucleotides read TGTGCCAGCAGCGTACAGGGTTCGGACACTGAAGCTTTCTTT.

This clone was observed a few times. This chain connects TRBV19 to TRBJ1-3; D gene uncertain. The CDR3 loop spans 14 amino acids. The V end was cut by 5 bases, the J end by 4 bases, with 12 bases between. The germline CDR1 and CDR2 sequences are LNHDA and SQIVND (reference sequence). The chain's CDR3 is CASSAGMAGNTIYF. CDR3 nucleotide sequence: TGTGCCAGTAGTGCGGGGATGGCAGGAAACACCATATATTTT.

This chain joins TRBV4-1 and TRBJ1-4, with 11 bases aligning to TRBD1. Germline V gene lookup returns CDR1 MGHRA and CDR2 YSYEKL. V lost 5 bases to trimming and J lost 6 bases; unmatched junction nucleotides: 2. The CDR3 covers 14 residues. The CDR3 DNA sequence: TGCGCCAGCAGCGAGGGACAGGGGGATGAAAAACTGTTTTTT. Its translation: CASSEGQGDEKLFF.

The rearrangement uses TRBV2 and TRBJ2-3, with TRBD1 identical over 7 bases. This CDR3 is built from 13 residues. The germline gives CDR1 SNHLY, CDR2 FYNNEI. The V segment lost 7 bases and the J segment 3 bases; nucleotides outside the gene matches: 4. DNA for the CDR3: TGTGCCAGCATCGGACAGGTTACAGATACGCAGTATTTT. This sequence encodes CASIGQVTDTQYF.

In nucleotides, the CDR3 is TGTGCCAGTAGATGGGACAGGGGTGGCACCGGGGAGCTGTTTTTT. Its protein product is CASRWDRGGTGELFF. This chain links TRBV19 with TRBJ2-2, with 10 bases lining up with TRBD1. The CDR3 is made up of 15 amino acids. Germline trimming cut 6 bases from V and 4 bases from J; bases unmatched to any gene: 5. Germline V lookup: CDR1 LNHDA, CDR2 SQIVND (reference sequence). Full variable domain (remainder filled in from reference TRBV19 and TRBJ2-2): DGGITQSPKYLFRKEGQNVTLSCEQNLNHDAMYWYRQDPGQGLRLIYYSQIVNDFQKGDIAEGYSVSREKKESFPLTVTSAQKNPTAFYLCASRWDRGGTGELFFGEGSRLTVL.

This sequence joins TRBV28 and TRBJ1-6; maybe TRBD1 (6 bases). The CDR3 extends over 14 amino acids. The V and J ends lost 6 bases and 8 bases respectively, with 14 bases between them. Germline assignment: CDR1 MDHEN and CDR2 SYDVKM. This CDR3 reads CASRSQGVHSPLHF. Here the CDR3 DNA reads TGTGCCAGCAGGTCACAGGGAGTACATTCACCCCTCCACTTT. Filled out from reference TRBV28 and TRBJ1-6, the complete variable domain reads DVKVTQSSRYLVKRTGEKVFLECVQDMDHENMFWYRQDPGLGLRLIYFSYDVKMKEKGDIPEGYSVSREKKERFSLILESASTNQTSMYLCASRSQGVHSPLHFGNGTRLTVT.